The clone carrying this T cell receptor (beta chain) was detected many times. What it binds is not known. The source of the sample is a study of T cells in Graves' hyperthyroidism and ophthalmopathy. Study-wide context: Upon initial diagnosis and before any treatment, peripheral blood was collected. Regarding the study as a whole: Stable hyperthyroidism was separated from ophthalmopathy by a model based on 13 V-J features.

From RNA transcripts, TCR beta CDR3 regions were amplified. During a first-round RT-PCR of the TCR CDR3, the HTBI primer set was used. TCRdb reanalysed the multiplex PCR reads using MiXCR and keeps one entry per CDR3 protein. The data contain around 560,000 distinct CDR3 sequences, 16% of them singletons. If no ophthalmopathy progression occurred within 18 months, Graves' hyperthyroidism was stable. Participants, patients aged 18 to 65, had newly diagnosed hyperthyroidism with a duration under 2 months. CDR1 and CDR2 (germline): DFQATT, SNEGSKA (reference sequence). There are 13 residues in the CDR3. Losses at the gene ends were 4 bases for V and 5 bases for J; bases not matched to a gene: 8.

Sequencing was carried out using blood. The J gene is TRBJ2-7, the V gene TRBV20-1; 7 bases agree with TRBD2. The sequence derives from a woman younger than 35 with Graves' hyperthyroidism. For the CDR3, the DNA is TGCAGTGCTAATAGGGGCGGGGGAGACGAGCAGTACTTC. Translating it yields CSANRGGGDEQYF.